This entry lists 28 T cell receptor beta chains sequenced from one sample in a study of immune evolution from preneoplasia to lung adenocarcinoma. The method was immunoSEQ multiplex PCR; TCRdb's version includes in-frame clones alone and lacks a portion of them. The sample consists of 6,000 or so clones, around 80% of them appearing once. The source material was FFPE invasive lung adenocarcinoma tissue. These receptors originate from a person aged 45 to 59 with lung adenocarcinoma.

The rearrangement links TRBV23-1 to TRBJ2-3; no firm D call. TRBV23-1 is designated an ORF whose function remains uncertain. The CDR3 totals 12 residues. The ends were cut back, 1 base at V and 6 bases at J, with 5 bases in the middle. The CDR3 loop reads CASSQFGDTQYF. Here the CDR3 DNA reads TGCGCCAGCAGTCAATTCGGGGATACGCAGTATTTT.

V gene TRBV4-1 combines with J gene TRBJ2-1; 10 bases are a match to TRBD2. CDR1 and CDR2 (germline): MGHRA, YSYEKL. The CDR3 loop spans 17 amino acids. The V and J ends lost 0 bases and 8 bases, in that order; junction bases with no gene match: 10. The CDR3 nucleotides read TGCGCCAGCAGCCAAGACAGCCCAGCGGGAGGGCTTTATGAGCAGTTCTTC. Amino acid sequence: CASSQDSPAGGLYEQFF.

The rearrangement links TRBV18 to TRBJ2-1; D call uncertain. Germline V gene lookup returns CDR1 KGHSH and CDR2 LQKENI. V gave up 3 bases and J gave up 7 bases, with 7 bases separating them. This CDR3 region has 12 residues. Here the CDR3 DNA reads TGTGCCAGCTCACCGAATTCAAATGAGCAGTTCTTC. It translates to CASSPNSNEQFF.

The rearrangement uses TRBV9 and TRBJ1-4, with no clear D. V was shortened by 4 bases and J by 2 bases, with 9 bases between the two germline ends. The CDR3 is made up of 14 amino acids. Germline CDR1 and CDR2: SGDLS and YYNGEE. The CDR3 bases are TGTGCCAGCAGCTTCGACGGGACTAATGAAAAACTGTTTTTT. Translated: CASSFDGTNEKLFF. Supplemented by reference TRBV9 and TRBJ1-4, the full variable domain reads DSGVTQTPKHLITATGQRVTLRCSPRSGDLSVYWYQQSLDQGLQFLIQYYNGEERAKGNILERFSAQQFPDLHSELNLSSLELGDSALYFCASSFDGTNEKLFFGSGTQLSVL.

As DNA, the CDR3 is TGTGCCACCAGCAGGGGCTTACGGGACAGACAAGAGACCCAGTACTTC. Its protein is CATSRGLRDRQETQYF. The rearrangement uses TRBV15 and TRBJ2-5; 7 bases align to TRBD1. With V trimmed by 3 bases and J by 2 bases, 9 bases remained unmatched. Germline assignment: CDR1 LNHNV and CDR2 YYDKDF (reference sequence). The CDR3 is 16 amino acids.

This clone has just one count. CDR3 DNA sequence: TGTGCCTGGAGTGTTTCCATAAACACCATATATTTT. Protein: CAWSVSINTIYF. The chain couples TRBV30 to TRBJ1-3; D uncertain. With 0 bases removed from V and 6 bases from J, the gap between germline ends came to 6 bases. The V gene's germline CDR1 is GTSNPN and CDR2 SVGIG (reference sequence). This CDR3 spans 12 amino acids.

The chain links TRBV28 to TRBJ2-7; D is uncertain. Germline assignment: CDR1 MDHEN and CDR2 SYDVKM. The CDR3 has 17 amino acids. The ends were cut back, 1 base at V and 2 bases at J, with 18 bases in the middle. CDR3: CASSLFGTPPFAYEQYF. CDR3 coding DNA: TGTGCCAGCAGTTTATTCGGTACCCCTCCCTTTGCCTACGAGCAGTACTTC.

The J gene is TRBJ1-5, the V gene TRBV27; maybe TRBD1 (5 bases). The ends were cut back, 6 bases at V and 5 bases at J, with 17 bases in the middle. The CDR3 runs to 15 residues. The germline CDR1 and CDR2 sequences are MNHEY and SMNVEV (reference sequence). CDR3 sequence: CASSYKWGGDQPQHF. For the CDR3, the DNA is TGTGCCAGCAGCTATAAATGGGGGGGTGATCAGCCCCAGCATTTT.

The CDR3 region has the DNA TGTGCCTGGGACGGGGGGAACACTGAAGCTTTCTTT. Encoded protein: CAWDGGNTEAFF. The J gene is TRBJ1-1, the V gene TRBV30; perhaps TRBD1 as D (5 bases). CDR1 is GTSNPN and CDR2 is SVGIG in the germline V gene (reference sequence). V was pared by 5 bases and J by 1 base, with 8 bases between. The CDR3 length is 12 residues.

This sequence joins TRBV9 and TRBJ2-3, with a possible D match to TRBD2 (6 bases). V was shortened by 2 bases and J by 2 bases, with 12 bases between the two germline ends. Germline assignment: CDR1 SGDLS and CDR2 YYNGEE. The CDR3 is 15 amino acids. CDR3 loop: CASSVSTSSTDTQYF. Here the CDR3 DNA reads TGTGCCAGCAGCGTCAGCACTAGCTCCACAGATACGCAGTATTTT.

This clone showed up just a few times. The CDR3, as DNA: TGTGCCAGTAGTATAGGAGGCGGATCCTACGAGCAGTACTTC. Its translation: CASSIGGGSYEQYF. The J gene is TRBJ2-7, the V gene TRBV19; no clear D gene. Germline assignment: CDR1 LNHDA and CDR2 SQIVND (reference sequence). V gave up 1 base and J gave up 1 base, with 8 bases separating them. The CDR3 extends over 14 amino acids. The variable domain in full, with the rest retrieved from reference TRBV19 and TRBJ2-7, is DGGITQSPKYLFRKEGQNVTLSCEQNLNHDAMYWYRQDPGQGLRLIYYSQIVNDFQKGDIAEGYSVSREKKESFPLTVTSAQKNPTAFYLCASSIGGGSYEQYFGPGTRLTVT.

This clone was detected only a few times. The chain uses TRBV15 and TRBJ1-1, with unresolved D. Per the germline V gene, CDR1 is LNHNV and CDR2 is YYDKDF (reference sequence). V lost 0 bases to trimming and J lost 3 bases, with 5 bases between them. The CDR3 contains 13 residues. The CDR3 coding sequence is TGTGCCACCAGCAGAGATATACACACTGAAGCTTTCTTT. Translation: CATSRDIHTEAFF.

The genes are TRBV18 and TRBJ2-5, with D uncertain. The CDR3 spans 13 residues. Germline V CDR1 and CDR2: KGHSH, LQKENI. Trimming took off 4 bases at V and 5 bases at J, with 11 bases between the two ends. CDR3 sequence: CASSQNTGETQYF. The DNA for the CDR3 is TGTGCCAGCTCACAAAATACCGGGGAGACCCAGTACTTC.

The chain recombines TRBV6-5 with TRBJ1-4, with D hard to call. The CDR3 covers 14 residues. V lost 5 bases and J 0 bases, leaving 7 bases between the germline ends. The germline V gene has CDR1 MNHEY and CDR2 SVGAGI. In DNA, the CDR3 is TGTGCCAGCAGTGACATCGCAACTAATGAAAAACTGTTTTTT. Its protein product is CASSDIATNEKLFF.

This clone was detected only a few times. V and J are TRBV9 and TRBJ1-4, with D perhaps matching TRBD1 (6 bases). The CDR3 consists of 14 residues. Germline V gene data show CDR1 as SGDLS and CDR2 as YYNGEE. V lost 4 bases and J lost 8, with 15 bases in between. The CDR3: CASSRDTEAEKLFF. The CDR3 DNA is TGTGCCAGCAGCCGGGACACTGAGGCGGAAAAACTGTTTTTT.

This sequence joins TRBV19 and TRBJ2-2, with 9 bases fitting TRBD2. Trimming cost V 4 bases and J 8 bases; bases outside gene matches: 5. There are 14 residues in the CDR3. CDR1 is LNHDA, CDR2 SQIVND, per germline (reference sequence). The CDR3 sequence: CASSTGTSFGELFF. The CDR3 nucleotides read TGTGCCAGTAGTACCGGGACTAGCTTTGGGGAGCTGTTTTTT.

The chain couples TRBV5-1 to TRBJ2-1; 7 positions agree with TRBD1. The CDR3 is 17 residues long. In germline, CDR1 is SGHRS, CDR2 YFSETQ. The V gene end was trimmed by 4 bases and the J gene end by 2 bases; junction bases not matched to a gene: 12. The CDR3, as DNA: TGCGCCAGCAGCCTGGACAGGAAACAAAGGCCCTACAATGAGCAGTTCTTC. Translation gives CASSLDRKQRPYNEQFF.

The J gene is TRBJ2-6, the V gene TRBV19; 7 bases fit TRBD1. V shed 7 bases, J shed 0 bases, and the junction held 6 bases outside the gene matches. The CDR3 is made up of 16 amino acids. Germline CDR1 reads LNHDA; CDR2 reads SQIVND (reference sequence). CDR3 DNA: TGTGCCAGTACGACAGGGTTAACCTCTGGGGCCAACGTCCTGACTTTC. Its translation is CASTTGLTSGANVLTF.

The V and J genes are TRBV11-2 and TRBJ2-7; 13 nucleotides agree with TRBD2. The ends lost 5 bases at V and 4 bases at J; junction bases unmatched: 5. The CDR3 is made up of 15 amino acids. Germline CDR1 reads SGHAT; CDR2 reads FQNNGV. The chain's CDR3 is CASSPRTSGSYEQYF. CDR3 nucleotide sequence: TGTGCCAGCAGCCCCAGGACTAGCGGGAGTTACGAGCAGTACTTC.

The chain is built from TRBV7-2 and TRBJ2-2; 8 bases line up with TRBD2. The junction had 3 bases not matched to a gene; V was cut back by 2 bases and J by 4 bases. Germline assignment: CDR1 SGHTA and CDR2 FQGNSA. This CDR3 is 15 amino acids long. The CDR3 region has the DNA TGTGCCAGCAGCTTAATGAGCGGGAGCACCGGGGAGCTGTTTTTT. Its translation: CASSLMSGSTGELFF. The whole variable domain, remainder taken from reference TRBV7-2 and TRBJ2-2, is GAGVSQSPSNKVTEKGKDVELRCDPISGHTALYWYRQSLGQGLEFLIYFQGNSAPDKSGLPSDRFSAERTGGSVSTLTIQRTQQEDSAVYLCASSLMSGSTGELFFGEGSRLTVL.

The V gene is TRBV15, the J gene TRBJ1-2; no clear D gene. Germline lookup yields CDR1 LNHNV and CDR2 YYDKDF (reference sequence). The V gene lost 0 bases and the J gene lost 5 bases, with 7 bases spanning the gap. The CDR3 sequence is 13 residues long. This CDR3 reads CATSRDSGYGYTF. CDR3 DNA sequence: TGTGCCACCAGCAGAGATTCTGGTTATGGCTACACCTTC.

The chain has TRBV7-8 and TRBJ1-5, with TRBD1 as a possible D gene (6 bases). The CDR3 has 16 residues. The ends were cut back, 3 bases at V and 4 bases at J, with 16 bases in the middle. The germline gives CDR1 SGHVS, CDR2 FQNEAQ. CDR3 DNA: TGTGCCAGCAGCTTGATGTATCGGGGGGCGAATCAGCCCCAGCATTTT. It translates to CASSLMYRGANQPQHF.

The CDR3 region has the DNA TGTGCCAGCCCCGGGACAGGGAGTATGAACACTGAAGCTTTCTTT. It yields the protein CASPGTGSMNTEAFF. The chain employs TRBV21-1 and TRBJ1-1; TRBD1, the table's D call, was not compared with the DNA. TRBV21-1 is a listed pseudogene. The CDR3 has 15 amino acids.

The chain is built from TRBV28 and TRBJ2-1; TRBD2 matches at 12 bases. Germline trimming cut 6 bases from V and 2 bases from J; bases unmatched to any gene: 2. CDR1 MDHEN and CDR2 SYDVKM come from the germline V gene. CDR3 size: 15 residues. Here the CDR3 reads CASRPSGRAYNEQFF. CDR3 DNA: TGTGCCAGCAGACCTAGCGGGAGGGCCTACAATGAGCAGTTCTTC.

The CDR3 DNA follows: TGTGCCAGTAGTCTTCGGAATGAAGCTTTCTTT. It encodes CASSLRNEAFF. The chain links TRBV19 to TRBJ1-1; no clear D. The CDR3 totals 11 residues. Trimming shortened V by 5 bases and J by 7 bases, and 8 bases separated the two germline ends. Germline assignment: CDR1 LNHDA and CDR2 SQIVND (reference sequence).

This clone was counted a few times. The genes are TRBV7-9 and TRBJ2-7; D tentatively fits TRBD1 or TRBD2 (5 bases each). The germline CDR1 and CDR2 sequences are SEHNR and FQNEAQ (reference sequence). Trimming took off 4 bases at V and 0 bases at J, with 13 bases between the two ends. The CDR3 runs 15 residues. The CDR3 nucleotides read TGTGCCAGCAGCTCGGACGGGGCTAGCTCCTACGAGCAGTACTTC. Translation gives CASSSDGASSYEQYF.

This rearrangement joins TRBV10-1 to TRBJ2-2, with 13 bases fitting TRBD2. Germline CDR1 WNHNN, CDR2 SYGVQD (reference sequence). This CDR3 comprises 16 residues. V was pared by 6 bases and J by 2 bases, with 3 bases of the junction left unmatched. CDR3 DNA: TGCGCCAGCAGAGGGACTAGCGGGACAAACACCGGGGAGCTGTTTTTT. Protein sequence: CASRGTSGTNTGELFF.

A few counts support this clone. The genes are TRBV7-9 and TRBJ2-5; 10 nucleotides align to TRBD2. Germline lookup yields CDR1 SEHNR and CDR2 FQNEAQ (reference sequence). The CDR3 spans 17 residues. Germline trimming cut 0 bases from V and 1 base from J; bases unmatched to any gene: 5. In nucleotides, the CDR3 is TGTGCCAGCAGCTTAGCTCGGGCTAGCGGGAGCCAAGAGACCCAGTACTTC. Protein: CASSLARASGSQETQYF. The full variable domain, in which reference TRBV7-9 and TRBJ2-5 provide the parts outside the CDR3, is DTGVSQNPRHKITKRGQNVTFRCDPISEHNRLYWYRQTLGQGPEFLTYFQNEAQLEKSRLLSDRFSAERPKGSFSTLEIQRTEQGDSAMYLCASSLARASGSQETQYFGPGTRLLVL.